The 5 T cell receptor beta chains given below trace back to one sample, sequenced in a study of blood T cell repertoires in COVID-19. Measured with immunoSEQ multiplex PCR; TCRdb has only the in-frame clones, and not every one. The table has approximately 260,000 clones, around 86% seen once; the top ten hold roughly an eighth. Sequencing was carried out using peripheral blood. The receptors were sampled from a woman aged 60 to 75 with active or convalescent COVID-19.

This clone was seen a single time. The chain carries TRBV19 and TRBJ1-5; 7 positions agree with TRBD1. This CDR3 spans 15 amino acids. V was clipped by 7 bases and J by 0 bases; unmatched bases: 6. CDR1 LNHDA and CDR2 SQIVND come from the germline V gene (reference sequence). The CDR3 here is CASTLTGFSNQPQHF. The CDR3 DNA reads as TGTGCCAGTACCCTGACAGGGTTTAGCAATCAGCCCCAGCATTTT. Based on the CDR3 plus reference TRBV19 and TRBJ1-5, the full variable domain is DGGITQSPKYLFRKEGQNVTLSCEQNLNHDAMYWYRQDPGQGLRLIYYSQIVNDFQKGDIAEGYSVSREKKESFPLTVTSAQKNPTAFYLCASTLTGFSNQPQHFGDGTRLSIL.

The chain recombines TRBV6-6 with TRBJ2-3, with 11 nucleotides matching TRBD1. The germline V gene has CDR1 MNHNY and CDR2 SVGAGI (reference sequence). The CDR3 spans 14 residues. V was pared by 8 bases and J by 5 bases, with 6 bases of the junction left unmatched. In DNA, the CDR3 is TGTGCCAGCGGAAGGACAGGGGGCAAAGATACGCAGTATTTT. It codes for CASGRTGGKDTQYF.

The V and J genes are TRBV5-1 and TRBJ2-3, with TRBD2 matching 10 bases. The CDR3 consists of 17 residues. Germline V gene sequence: CDR1 SGHRS, CDR2 YFSETQ. The V and J ends lost 0 bases and 2 bases, in that order; junction bases with no gene match: 6. CDR3 nucleotides: TGCGCCAGCAGCTTGGGTAGCGGGGGGTCCCCCACAGATACGCAGTATTTT. Its translation: CASSLGSGGSPTDTQYF.

The rearrangement joins TRBV2 to TRBJ1-1; possible D gene TRBD1, 5 bases. Per the germline V gene, CDR1 is SNHLY and CDR2 is FYNNEI. CDR3 size: 13 residues. Trimming stripped 6 bases from V and 11 bases from J, with 19 bases between. The CDR3 coding sequence is TGTGCCAGCAGGACCCAGGACGGGGGGATGGCTTTCTTT. Amino acids: CASRTQDGGMAFF.

The genes are TRBV3-1 (or the pseudogene TRBV3-2) and TRBJ1-1; tentatively, D is TRBD1 (5 bases). Trimming pared 1 base from V and 5 bases from J, leaving 8 bases between. Germline CDR1 and CDR2: LGHDT and YNNKEL (reference sequence). The CDR3 extends over 13 amino acids. The CDR3 sequence is CASSQARGTEAFF. CDR3 DNA: TGTGCCAGCAGCCAAGCCCGGGGGACTGAAGCTTTCTTT.